This T cell receptor beta chain emerged from a study of vaccination and CD4 T cells after COVID-19. Study overall: The convalescents comprised six males and four females, two of them Hispanic. General study results and limits: In median terms, SARS-CoV-2-reactive clonotypes went from about 20 to 38, a nonsignificant rise. Spike mono-reactivity was found in 304 of 307 vaccine-specific clones from convalescent patients. Looking at convalescent patients, a median around 86% of reactive clones were present only post-vaccination.

The study sequenced cultured CD4+ T cell DNA using the Oncomine TCR Beta short-read assay. TCRdb used MiXCR to reprocess the PCR reads, holding one entry per CDR3 protein. Found here are over 20,000 distinct CDR3 sequences, about two fifths of them singletons; the top ten hold around a sixth. Noted treatment: 10-day PBMC culture with coronavirus spike peptide pools or control peptides (ViraFEST assay). Trimming took 1 base from V and 2 from J; bases not matched to a gene: 6. There are 15 residues in the CDR3. The germline CDR1 and CDR2 sequences are GTSNPN and SVGIG (reference sequence). To note about this clonotype: What it recognizes is unknown.

The sample was CD4+ T cells from blood, cultured in vitro, taken before SARS-CoV-2 vaccination. This chain joins TRBV30 and TRBJ2-5; 8 bases map to TRBD1. The source of this sequence is a human donor who received a COVID-19 vaccine. The CDR3 coding sequence is TGTGCCTGGAGTGCAGGGACAGGTCGTCAAGAGACCCAGTACTTC. It translates to CAWSAGTGRQETQYF.